This T cell receptor (beta chain) was retrieved from a study of T cell responses to AZD1222 COVID-19 vaccine. Study in general: The analysis combined second doses at about 4 or about 12 weeks.

Germline V gives CDR1 LGHNA, CDR2 YNFKEQ. The CDR3 is 18 amino acids. V was clipped by 0 bases and J by 4 bases; unmatched bases: 10. Produced via immunoSEQ multiplex PCR; TCRdb's table is partial and in-frame only. The table shows around 100,000 clones, with over 90% occurring only once. The clonotype originates from an adult in good health. The sequencing used peripheral blood, collected on day 0 of AZD1222 vaccination. This chain links TRBV4-2 with TRBJ2-3; 10 nucleotides match TRBD2. CDR3 residues: CASSQDPTGSGRSDTQYF. The CDR3 DNA is TGTGCCAGCAGCCAAGACCCTACGGGTAGCGGGAGGTCAGATACGCAGTATTTT.